This T cell receptor (beta chain) was obtained from a study of blood T cell repertoires in COVID-19. Turning to the study itself: Some COVID-19 samples were acute and others convalescent; all came from the United States, Italy and Spain. Sources were T cells, B-cell-depleted T cells, or PBMCs; the material itself was cDNA or gDNA.

Generated by immunoSEQ multiplex PCR, the TCRdb table keeps only in-frame clones and is missing some. The sample has approximately 100,000 clones, around 82% seen once. The TCR comes from a human donor in a cohort sampled during active COVID-19. The sequenced sample was peripheral blood.

The CDR3 here is CASSQDPGNQPQHF. The CDR3 DNA sequence: TGCGCCAGCAGCCAAGACCCGGGGAATCAGCCCCAGCATTTT. The chain uses TRBV4-3 and TRBJ1-5; D call uncertain. The germline CDR1 and CDR2 sequences are LGHNA and YSLEER. V lost 0 bases to trimming and J lost 4 bases, with 7 bases between them. This CDR3 contains 14 residues.